This entry lists 5 T cell receptor beta chains sequenced from one sample in a study of T-cell memory formation after mild COVID-19. From the 5' RACE reads, TCRdb called clonotypes with MiXCR, one entry per CDR3 protein. Counted here are 55,000 to 65,000 distinct CDR3 sequences, 8% to 9.5% occurring once; the ten biggest clones make up more than 0.95%. Sequencing was performed on PBMCs or a T cell subset sorted from them (not recorded which). These receptor sequences come from a man aged 18 to 35 who had mild COVID-19 (a few samples of this study predate the infection). Cell type and time point are not known.

The chain has TRBV12-3 or TRBV12-4 and TRBJ2-7, with D unclear. V lost 1 base and J lost 12, with 10 bases in between. The CDR3 has 11 amino acids. The CDR3 coding sequence is TGTGCCAGCAGTTTAGGAATAGAACCGTACTTC. This translates into CASSLGIEPYF.

The rearrangement links TRBV4-3 to TRBJ1-2, with D hard to call. V lost 0 bases to trimming and J lost 8 bases, with 16 bases between them. The CDR3 is 15 residues long. CDR1 and CDR2 (germline): LGHNA, YSLEER. The CDR3 sequence: CASSQDPARSRGYTF. The CDR3 region has the DNA TGCGCCAGCAGCCAAGATCCAGCCCGGTCTCGGGGCTACACCTTC.

This clonotype was picked up many times. V and J are TRBV4-2 and TRBJ2-3; TRBD2 matches 8 bases. Germline CDR1 is LGHNA and CDR2 is YNFKEQ. Trimming cost V 6 bases and J 4 bases; bases outside gene matches: 15. The CDR3 sequence is 17 residues long. The CDR3 nucleotides are TGTGCCAGCAGTTACCGTGAACGGGGGGGCCCCCCAGATACGCAGTATTTT. This sequence encodes CASSYRERGGPPDTQYF.

The chain joins TRBV6-2 or TRBV6-3 to TRBJ2-5; 11 bases agree with TRBD2. Germline lookup yields CDR1 MNHEY and CDR2 SVGEGT. The CDR3 is made up of 15 amino acids. Losses at the gene ends were 5 bases for V and 4 bases for J; bases not matched to a gene: 6. The chain's CDR3 is CASSVPLAGVETQYF. The CDR3 DNA is TGTGCCAGCAGTGTCCCACTAGCGGGGGTAGAGACCCAGTACTTC.

The chain combines TRBV12-3 or TRBV12-4 with TRBJ1-2; D is undetermined. V was cut by 1 base and J by 5 bases, with 14 bases left in between. There are 15 residues in the CDR3. The CDR3 nucleotides read TGTGCCAGCAGTTTAGAAGCAGGCCGCGGGTATGGCTACACCTTC. It specifies CASSLEAGRGYGYTF.